The source of this T cell receptor beta chain is a study of shared clonotypes between healthy human individuals. Terminally differentiated effector memory CD45RA+ cells were excluded from the naive CD8 cells, which were CD45RO-negative and positively selected for CCR7. CDR3 size: 15 residues. The V end lost 3 bases, the J end lost 0 bases, and 13 bases lay between the germline ends. Germline assignment: CDR1 SGDLS and CDR2 YYNGEE. Only in-frame clones appear in the TCRdb table, and some are missing; sequencing was by immunoSEQ multiplex PCR. This sample yields 2 million to 2.5 million clones, of which less than 95% are seen a single time; 1% to 1.3% belongs to the top ten.

This receptor was identified in a man aged 18 to 35 in good health. The V gene is TRBV9, the J gene TRBJ2-7; either TRBD1 or TRBD2 may supply D (7 bases each). The sequenced sample was naive CD8+ T cells sorted from blood. The CDR3 bases are TGTGCCAGCAGCGCCGACAGGGACTACTCCTACGAGCAGTACTTC. As protein: CASSADRDYSYEQYF.